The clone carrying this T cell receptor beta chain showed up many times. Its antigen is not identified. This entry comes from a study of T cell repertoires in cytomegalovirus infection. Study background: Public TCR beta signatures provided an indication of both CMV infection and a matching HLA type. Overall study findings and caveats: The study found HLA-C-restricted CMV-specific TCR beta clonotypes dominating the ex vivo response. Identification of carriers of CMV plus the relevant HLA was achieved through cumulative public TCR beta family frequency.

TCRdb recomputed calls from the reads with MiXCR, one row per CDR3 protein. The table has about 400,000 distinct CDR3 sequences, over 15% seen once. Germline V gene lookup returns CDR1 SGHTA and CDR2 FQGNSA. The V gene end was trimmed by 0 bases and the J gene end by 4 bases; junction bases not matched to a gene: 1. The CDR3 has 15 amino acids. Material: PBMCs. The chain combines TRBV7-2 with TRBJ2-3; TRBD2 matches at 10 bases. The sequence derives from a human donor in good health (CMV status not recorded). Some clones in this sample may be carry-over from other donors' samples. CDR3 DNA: TGTGCCAGCAGCTTAGCCCTAGCGGGGGCAGATACGCAGTATTTT. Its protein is CASSLALAGADTQYF.